Listed here are 24 T cell receptor beta chains from one sample, sequenced in a study of T cell repertoires in cytomegalovirus infection. TCRdb processed the reads anew with MiXCR; each CDR3 protein has one entry. The sample lists 200,000 or so distinct CDR3 sequences, about 30% seen once, with approximately 30% in the top ten. Specimen: PBMCs. The receptors here all came from a human donor in good health (CMV status not recorded). Some clones in this sample may be carry-over from other donors' samples.

In its sample, this clonotype was seen once. The chain uses TRBV2 and TRBJ2-6; 8 bases are a match to TRBD1. V lost 8 bases to trimming and J lost 2 bases; unmatched junction nucleotides: 11. Germline V gene data show CDR1 as SNHLY and CDR2 as FYNNEI. The length of the CDR3 is 17 residues. The CDR3 nucleotides are TGTGCCAGCGGAGGACAGGGCAAATTGGCTGGGGCCAACGTCCTGACTTTC. Residues: CASGGQGKLAGANVLTF.

This sequence joins TRBV7-3 and TRBJ2-2, with 7 bases identical to TRBD1. The germline CDR1 and CDR2 sequences are SGHTA and FQGTGA. There are 16 residues in the CDR3. Losses at the gene ends were 1 base for V and 2 bases for J; bases not matched to a gene: 4. The DNA for the CDR3 is TGTGCCAGCAGCTTAATGGGGACAGTTAACACCGGGGAGCTGTTTTTT. It is translated as CASSLMGTVNTGELFF.

This clonotype has just a few counts. The chain joins TRBV6-2 or TRBV6-3 to TRBJ2-7; 7 bases align to TRBD1. The J segment lost 3 bases and the V segment lost 6 bases, leaving 11 bases of the junction unmatched. This CDR3 spans 15 amino acids. Looked up from germline, CDR1 is MNHEY and CDR2 is SVGEGT. CDR3 region: CASSRPGTDNYEQYF. The CDR3 coding sequence is TGTGCCAGCAGCCGGCCCGGGACAGACAACTACGAGCAGTACTTC.

This clonotype was detected a few times. The chain employs TRBV20-1 and TRBJ1-5; D remains ambiguous. V was clipped by 3 bases and J by 3 bases, with 9 bases between them. CDR1 is DFQATT, CDR2 SNEGSKA, per germline (reference sequence). CDR3 length: 13 residues. DNA of the CDR3: TGCAGTGCTAGTTACGGGATCAATCAGCCCCAGCATTTT. It codes for CSASYGINQPQHF.

CDR3 in amino acids: CASSLALGTYEQYF. The CDR3 region has the DNA TGCGCCAGCAGCTTGGCACTCGGTACCTACGAGCAGTACTTC. V is TRBV5-1 and J is TRBJ2-7; D not certain. The CDR3 is 14 residues long. Germline-derived CDR1 and CDR2 are SGHRS and YFSETQ. V lost 0 bases, J lost 2 bases, and 9 bases lay in between.

This clonotype appeared a few times. The chain links TRBV6-2 or TRBV6-3 to TRBJ1-1, with D unresolved. Between the trimmed V and J ends, which lost 2 bases and 1 base, there was a span of 5 bases. CDR1 and CDR2 from the germline V gene are MNHEY and SVGEGT. This CDR3 contains 13 residues. The CDR3 nucleotides are TGTGCCAGCAGTTACATACGGAACACTGAAGCTTTCTTT. This codes for CASSYIRNTEAFF.

Only a few counts were recorded for this clonotype. The rearrangement uses TRBV11-2 and TRBJ2-3, with TRBD1 as a possible D gene (6 bases). Trimming removed 1 base at V and 6 bases at J, with 14 bases between. The CDR3 is 15 amino acids. Germline V gives CDR1 SGHAT, CDR2 FQNNGV. This CDR3 is CASSLVGGGHDTQYF. In DNA, the CDR3 is TGTGCCAGCAGCTTAGTGGGTGGGGGCCACGATACGCAGTATTTT.

V usage is TRBV5-6 and J usage is TRBJ1-3, with no clear D. V was pared by 4 bases and J by 4 bases, with 15 bases between. This CDR3 is 15 amino acids long. Germline CDR1 SGHDT, CDR2 YYEEEE. CDR3 coding DNA: TGTGCCAGCAGCCAAACTTCCTACTCCGGAAACACCATATATTTT. This sequence encodes CASSQTSYSGNTIYF.

This clonotype was detected only a few times. The DNA of the CDR3 is TGTGCCAGCAGGCCTAGACAGGCTACTGAAGCTTTCTTT. It yields the protein CASRPRQATEAFF. The chain uses TRBV12-3 or TRBV12-4 and TRBJ1-1; maybe TRBD1 (6 bases). V was pared by 6 bases and J by 5 bases, with 13 bases between. There are 13 residues in the CDR3.

This clonotype has only a few counts. This chain connects TRBV6-2 or TRBV6-3 to TRBJ1-2, with D possibly TRBD1 on 5 matching bases. The CDR3 runs to 13 residues. Looked up from germline, CDR1 is MNHEY and CDR2 is SVGEGT. Trimming shortened V by 4 bases and J by 4 bases, and 10 bases separated the two germline ends. The CDR3 reads CASSSDSRYGYTF. CDR3 nucleotides: TGTGCCAGCAGTTCCGACAGCCGCTATGGCTACACCTTC.

This clonotype was counted at least ten times. CDR3 amino acids: CASSLRVWQGREKLFF. Here the CDR3 DNA reads TGTGCCAGCAGCTTAAGGGTCTGGCAGGGGAGGGAAAAACTGTTTTTT. The gene calls are TRBV7-8 and TRBJ1-4; perhaps TRBD1 as D (6 bases). CDR1 and CDR2 (germline): SGHVS, FQNEAQ. The CDR3 has 16 amino acids. Trimming took off 2 bases at V and 8 bases at J, with 18 bases between the two ends. Full variable domain (missing parts from reference TRBV7-8 and TRBJ1-4): GAGVSQSPRYKVAKRGQDVALRCDPISGHVSLFWYQQALGQGPEFLTYFQNEAQLDKSGLPSDRFFAERPEGSVSTLKIQRTQQEDSAVYLCASSLRVWQGREKLFFGSGTQLSVL.

This clonotype was found a few times. This chain connects TRBV7-2 to TRBJ1-5; no definite D call. The V gene's germline CDR1 is SGHTA and CDR2 FQGNSA. The germline V and J ends were trimmed by 5 bases and 3 bases, with 8 bases remaining between them. The CDR3 spans 13 residues. CDR3 amino acids: CASSGEYNQPQHF. The CDR3 DNA reads as TGTGCCAGCAGCGGAGAGTACAATCAGCCCCAGCATTTT.

This rearrangement joins TRBV6-5 to TRBJ1-1; D possibly corresponds to TRBD1 (5 bases). The germline CDR1 and CDR2 sequences are MNHEY and SVGAGI. The CDR3 has 18 residues. The V end lost 5 bases, the J end lost 4 bases, and 26 bases lay between the germline ends. CDR3 sequence reads: CASSKSIRMRGMGTEAFF. CDR3 sequence (DNA): TGTGCCAGCAGTAAGAGCATACGCATGAGGGGCATGGGCACTGAAGCTTTCTTT.

This clonotype was seen more than once but under ten times. The V and J genes are TRBV20-1 and TRBJ2-2, with 8 bases matching TRBD2. The V and J ends lost 5 bases and 0 bases, in that order; junction bases with no gene match: 8. The length of the CDR3 is 16 residues. CDR1 is DFQATT and CDR2 is SNEGSKA in the germline V gene (reference sequence). CDR3 in amino acids: CSALTPGGPNTGELFF. CDR3 bases: TGCAGTGCTCTCACACCGGGGGGGCCGAACACCGGGGAGCTGTTTTTT.

This clonotype turned up a few times. The chain recombines TRBV12-3 or TRBV12-4 with TRBJ2-7; D is unclear. V lost 5 bases and J lost 5, with 19 bases in between. The CDR3 consists of 15 residues. The CDR3 DNA is TGTGCCAGCAGTCCCTACATGGGCCCCTTGAACGAGCAGTACTTC. Translated: CASSPYMGPLNEQYF.

The chain links TRBV20-1 to TRBJ1-5, with D tentatively TRBD1 (5 bases). V lost 6 bases to trimming and J lost 8 bases, with 23 bases between them. CDR3 length: 15 amino acids. Germline V gene sequence: CDR1 DFQATT, CDR2 SNEGSKA (reference sequence). The CDR3 DNA sequence: TGCAGTGCGATCAACGCCGGGTCTCGGGGCGAGCCCCAGCATTTT. Its translation: CSAINAGSRGEPQHF.

This clonotype was recorded a few times. CDR3 coding DNA: TGTGCCAGCAGCTTAGGGGCAGAGACTGAGCAGTACTTC. Translating it yields CASSLGAETEQYF. The chain has TRBV7-6 and TRBJ2-7; no clear D. Trimming shortened V by 1 base and J by 7 bases, and 11 bases separated the two germline ends. CDR3 length: 13 amino acids. From germline, CDR1 is SGHVS and CDR2 FNYEAQ. Full variable domain (missing parts from reference TRBV7-6 and TRBJ2-7): GAGVSQSPRYKVTKRGQDVALRCDPISGHVSLYWYRQALGQGPEFLTYFNYEAQQDKSGLPNDRFSAERPEGSISTLTIQRTEQRDSAMYRCASSLGAETEQYFGPGTRLTVT.

The chain links TRBV10-3 to TRBJ1-5; 8 nucleotides line up with TRBD1. From germline, CDR1 is ENHRY and CDR2 SYGVKD. This CDR3 has 17 residues. J gave up 3 bases and V 6 bases, and 13 bases lay outside the gene matches. CDR3 in amino acids: CAIRDELGTGYNQPQHF. CDR3 nucleotide sequence: TGTGCCATCAGAGACGAGCTCGGGACAGGCTACAATCAGCCCCAGCATTTT.

A few counts support this clonotype. J is TRBJ1-5 and V is TRBV9; 9 bases are a match to TRBD1. Trimming cost V 0 bases and J 6 bases; bases outside gene matches: 4. The length of the CDR3 is 15 residues. Germline CDR1 is SGDLS and CDR2 is YYNGEE. CDR3 nucleotides: TGTGCCAGCAGCGTAGGGGGACAGGGAAGTCAGCCCCAGCATTTT. Protein: CASSVGGQGSQPQHF.

This clonotype was picked up a small number of times. The rearrangement uses TRBV3-1 and TRBJ1-6; possibly TRBD1 for D (6 bases). Trimming cost V 4 bases and J 5 bases, with 9 bases left between them. The CDR3 contains 14 residues. The germline V gene has CDR1 LGHDT and CDR2 YNNKEL (reference sequence). CDR3 loop: CASSLGQNNSPLHF. CDR3 in DNA: TGTGCCAGCAGCCTGGGACAAAATAATTCACCCCTCCACTTT.

There are many counts of this clonotype. The chain is built from TRBV7-2 and TRBJ2-5; TRBD1 aligns across 7 bases. Looked up from germline, CDR1 is SGHTA and CDR2 is FQGNSA. V shed 4 bases, J shed 5 bases, and the junction held 7 bases outside the gene matches. This CDR3 spans 14 amino acids. In DNA form, the CDR3 reads TGTGCCAGCAGCTCCGACAGGGCGGGCGAGACCCAGTACTTC. It translates to CASSSDRAGETQYF.

This clonotype was observed at least ten times. The chain carries TRBV5-1 and TRBJ1-1; D not certain. From germline, CDR1 is SGHRS and CDR2 YFSETQ. The length of the CDR3 is 16 residues. V lost 0 bases and J lost 1, with 13 bases in between. CDR3 in DNA: TGCGCCAGCAGCTTGGGGGCCTCGGCGCAGAACACTGAAGCTTTCTTT. This sequence encodes CASSLGASAQNTEAFF.

This chain links TRBV7-2 with TRBJ1-1; no clear D gene. Germline-derived CDR1 and CDR2 are SGHTA and FQGNSA. Trimming took 5 bases from V and 10 from J, leaving 14 bases between them. The CDR3 has 12 residues. For the CDR3, the DNA is TGTGCCAGCAGCCCTAGGCTTCTAGGAGCTTTCTTT. Protein sequence: CASSPRLLGAFF. Filled out from reference TRBV7-2 and TRBJ1-1, the complete variable domain reads GAGVSQSPSNKVTEKGKDVELRCDPISGHTALYWYRQSLGQGLEFLIYFQGNSAPDKSGLPSDRFSAERTGGSVSTLTIQRTQQEDSAVYLCASSPRLLGAFFGQGTRLTVV.

J is TRBJ1-2 and V is TRBV12-5; 8 bases are a match to TRBD1. V lost 3 bases to trimming and J lost 7 bases; unmatched junction nucleotides: 7. CDR3 length equals 14 residues. Germline V gene data show CDR1 as LGHNT and CDR2 as FRNRAP. The CDR3 loop reads CASGFPEQGVGYTF. In DNA form, the CDR3 reads TGTGCTAGTGGTTTTCCTGAACAGGGGGTTGGCTACACCTTC.